These 29 T cell receptor beta chains share one sample of origin, sequenced in a study of CD8 T cell repertoires and HIV-1 epitope variants. Clones were sequenced by immunoSEQ multiplex PCR, and TCRdb holds only the in-frame ones, with some missing. The sample carries fewer than 6,500 clones, approximately 70% recorded once. No antigen has been identified for these receptors. Sequencing was performed on cultured CD8+ T cells derived from PBMCs. The receptor set was obtained from a male donor with HIV.

This clone is medium-sized. This chain connects TRBV28 to TRBJ2-7, with 9 bases that match TRBD1. The CDR3 runs to 15 residues. Germline V gives CDR1 MDHEN, CDR2 SYDVKM. V lost 2 bases to trimming and J lost 3 bases; unmatched junction nucleotides: 5. In DNA form, the CDR3 reads TGTGCCAGCAGTTTAAGGACAGGGGCGGACTACGAGCAGTACTTC. Encoded protein: CASSLRTGADYEQYF.

Notes on this clone: One junction end disagrees with the germline gene, perhaps due to a read error. This sequence joins TRBV10-1 and TRBJ2-1, with D hard to call. Germline V CDR1 and CDR2: WNHNN, SYGVQD (reference sequence). The CDR3 consists of 10 residues. For the CDR3, the DNA is TGCGCCAGCACTCCGGGCCCCTCCATCTTC. It codes for CASTPGPSIF.

This clone was observed a handful of times. The CDR3 DNA sequence: TGTGCCAGCAGCTTAGAATCAAGTTCCAAGCTGTTTTTT. Protein product: CASSLESSSKLFF. This rearrangement joins TRBV11-3 to TRBJ2-2; D gene uncertain. Germline V lookup: CDR1 SGHNT, CDR2 YENEEA. V was cut by 0 bases and J by 12 bases, with 11 bases left in between. The CDR3 is 13 residues long. The full variable domain, completed using reference TRBV11-3 and TRBJ2-2, is EAGVVQSPRYKIIEKKQPVAFWCNPISGHNTLYWYLQNLGQGPELLIRYENEEAVDDSQLPKDRFSAERLKGVDSTLKIQPAELGDSAVYLCASSLESSSKLFFGEGSRLTVL.

The chain carries TRBV9 and TRBJ2-1; a possible D gene is TRBD1 (6 bases). The CDR3 extends over 16 amino acids. The germline V gene has CDR1 SGDLS and CDR2 YYNGEE. V lost 0 bases to trimming and J lost 5 bases, with 15 bases between them. CDR3 amino acids: CASSVAGGTPNNEQFF. In DNA form, the CDR3 reads TGTGCCAGCAGCGTAGCTGGTGGGACACCAAACAATGAGCAGTTCTTC.

The J gene is TRBJ1-5, the V gene TRBV2, with a weak D call TRBD1 (5 bases). The V end was cut by 4 bases, the J end by 4 bases, with 11 bases between. This CDR3 has 14 residues. Germline V gene data show CDR1 as SNHLY and CDR2 as FYNNEI. The CDR3 DNA sequence: TGTGCCAGCAGTGGGGGACGGGTTAATCAGCCCCAGCATTTT. Translating gives CASSGGRVNQPQHF.

The chain employs TRBV6-1 and TRBJ2-7, with unresolved D. The V gene lost 3 bases and the J gene lost 2 bases, with 11 bases spanning the gap. The CDR3 contains 14 residues. The germline V gene has CDR1 MNHNS and CDR2 SASEGT. The CDR3 nucleotides read TGTGCCAGCAGTGATCTGCCCCCTCCCTACGAGCAGTACTTC. Translated, it gives CASSDLPPPYEQYF.

In nucleotides, the CDR3 is TGCGCCAGCAGCCAAGATATAGGGACACCGACCTACGAGCAGTACTTC. Translation gives CASSQDIGTPTYEQYF. The gene calls are TRBV4-3 and TRBJ2-7; D may be TRBD1 (6 bases). This CDR3 has 16 amino acids. V lost 0 bases, J lost 2 bases, and 14 bases lay in between. CDR1 and CDR2 (germline): LGHNA, YSLEER.

The rearrangement joins TRBV9 to TRBJ2-7; TRBD2 matches at 9 bases. J gave up 2 bases and V 3 bases, and 12 bases lay outside the gene matches. The CDR3 runs to 17 residues. Germline CDR1 SGDLS, CDR2 YYNGEE. The CDR3 region has the DNA TGTGCCAGCAGCGATCAGGAAGGACTAGCGCTCACCTACGAGCAGTACTTC. It codes for CASSDQEGLALTYEQYF.

The chain combines TRBV2 with TRBJ1-5; D ambiguous. CDR1 is SNHLY, CDR2 FYNNEI, per germline. Between the trimmed V and J ends, which lost 1 base and 3 bases, there was a span of 7 bases. This CDR3 has 14 amino acids. The chain's CDR3 is CASSEGAVNQPQHF. The CDR3 region has the DNA TGTGCCAGCAGTGAAGGGGCGGTCAATCAGCCCCAGCATTTT.

The chain joins TRBV5-1 to TRBJ2-2; D not certain. The V gene's germline CDR1 is SGHRS and CDR2 YFSETQ. The CDR3 runs to 11 residues. Trimming took off 9 bases at V and 6 bases at J, with 9 bases between the two ends. CDR3 DNA: TGCGCCACCTATGGAGCCGGGGAGCTGTTTTTT. Translating gives CATYGAGELFF.

This clone was seen just once. The chain links TRBV7-9 to TRBJ2-5; 11 bases are shared with TRBD2. The V gene end was trimmed by 7 bases and the J gene end by 5 bases; junction bases not matched to a gene: 6. The germline V gene encodes CDR1 SEHNR and CDR2 FQNEAQ (reference sequence). This CDR3 has 14 amino acids. In DNA, the CDR3 is TGTGCCAGCAATAGCGGGGGGGTTGTTGAGACCCAGTACTTC. This gives the protein CASNSGGVVETQYF.

This chain connects TRBV19 to TRBJ1-2; a possible D gene is TRBD1 (5 bases). This CDR3 contains 17 residues. V gave up 2 bases and J gave up 3 bases, with 19 bases separating them. Germline V CDR1 and CDR2: LNHDA, SQIVND (reference sequence). The CDR3 coding sequence is TGTGCCAGTAGTATAATGTTCGGGGCAGGAGACCACTATGGCTACACCTTC. Translated: CASSIMFGAGDHYGYTF.

This clone has only a few counts. The gene calls are TRBV27 and TRBJ1-5; D is uncertain. Looked up from germline, CDR1 is MNHEY and CDR2 is SMNVEV (reference sequence). V lost 5 bases, J lost 4 bases, and 15 bases lay in between. The CDR3 is 15 amino acids. CDR3 DNA sequence: TGTGCCAGCAGTCCCCAGGTTGGTGGAAATCAGCCCCAGCATTTT. Translated, it gives CASSPQVGGNQPQHF.

The V call is TRBV11-2, the J call TRBJ2-7, with D possibly TRBD2 on 6 matching bases. The germline gives CDR1 SGHAT, CDR2 FQNNGV. Trimming left V 2 bases short and J 1 base short, with 12 bases between. The CDR3 has 15 residues. The CDR3 spells CASSLRLAGSYEQYF. DNA for the CDR3: TGTGCCAGCAGCTTACGGTTGGCGGGATCCTACGAGCAGTACTTC. Variable domain in full (rest from reference TRBV11-2 and TRBJ2-7): EAGVAQSPRYKIIEKRQSVAFWCNPISGHATLYWYQQILGQGPKLLIQFQNNGVVDDSQLPKDRFSAERLKGVDSTLKIQPAKLEDSAVYLCASSLRLAGSYEQYFGPGTRLTVT.

The chain joins TRBV11-2 to TRBJ1-4; a weak D match, TRBD1 (6 bases). CDR3 length equals 15 residues. V dropped 5 bases and J dropped 4 bases, with 14 bases sitting between them. Germline V gene lookup returns CDR1 SGHAT and CDR2 FQNNGV. The CDR3 coding sequence is TGTGCCAGCAGCCTGCAGGACAGCTTTAATGAAAAACTGTTTTTT. It translates to CASSLQDSFNEKLFF.

This clone appeared a few times. J is TRBJ2-2 and V is TRBV11-3; 8 bases fit TRBD1. This CDR3 region has 15 residues. Germline-derived CDR1 and CDR2 are SGHNT and YENEEA. J was trimmed by 1 base and V by 5 bases; bases with no gene match: 3. As DNA, the CDR3 is TGTGCCAGCAGCGCAGACAGGGGGAACACCGGGGAGCTGTTTTTT. Protein product: CASSADRGNTGELFF.

This clone has only a few counts. V usage is TRBV27 and J usage is TRBJ2-1, with 11 bases matching TRBD2. V dropped 5 bases and J dropped 6; count of bases not matched to a gene: 9. In germline, CDR1 is MNHEY, CDR2 SMNVEV (reference sequence). This CDR3 comprises 16 residues. In nucleotides, the CDR3 is TGTGCCAGCAGTCCATTCGATAGCGGGGGGGGCAATGAGCAGTTCTTC. It is translated as CASSPFDSGGGNEQFF.

The rearrangement links TRBV5-4 to TRBJ2-1; 10 bases are a match to TRBD2. The CDR3 has 15 amino acids. Germline V lookup: CDR1 SGHNT, CDR2 YYREEE (reference sequence). The trim removed 4 bases at V and 5 bases at J, leaving 6 bases unmatched. CDR3 sequence: CASSPGTSEDNEQFF. CDR3 sequence (DNA): TGTGCCAGCAGCCCGGGGACTAGCGAGGACAATGAGCAGTTCTTC.

J is TRBJ1-5 and V is TRBV7-9; D gene unclear. The V end lost 3 bases, the J end lost 3 bases, and 9 bases lay between the germline ends. The CDR3 has 14 residues. In germline, CDR1 is SEHNR, CDR2 FQNEAQ (reference sequence). CDR3 coding DNA: TGTGCCAGCAGCTTCGACACACCCAATCAGCCCCAGCATTTT. Its protein is CASSFDTPNQPQHF.

V is TRBV28 and J is TRBJ2-1; no reliable D call. Trimming removed 0 bases at V and 10 bases at J, with 7 bases between. Germline V gene lookup returns CDR1 MDHEN and CDR2 SYDVKM. The CDR3 consists of 12 residues. CDR3: CASSLWTQEQFF. CDR3 nucleotides: TGTGCCAGCAGTTTATGGACACAGGAGCAGTTCTTC.

The genes are TRBV4-1 and TRBJ1-2; perhaps TRBD1 as D (5 bases). With 0 bases removed from V and 5 bases from J, the gap between germline ends came to 19 bases. CDR1 and CDR2 from the germline V gene are MGHRA and YSYEKL. The CDR3 totals 17 residues. The CDR3 loop reads CASSQDPSGNRRYGYTF. The CDR3 coding sequence is TGCGCCAGCAGCCAAGACCCCTCGGGTAACAGGCGGTATGGCTACACCTTC.

J is TRBJ1-1 and V is TRBV5-6; 11 bases are shared with TRBD1. The CDR3 spans 15 residues. Trimming at V came to 4 bases and at J to 4 bases, leaving 6 bases not matched to a gene. The germline gives CDR1 SGHDT, CDR2 YYEEEE. CDR3 sequence reads: CASSRGQGARTEAFF. CDR3 sequence (DNA): TGTGCCAGCAGCCGAGGACAGGGGGCGCGCACTGAAGCTTTCTTT.

Points on this clone: A read error may produce the germline difference seen at one junction end. This chain links TRBV28 with TRBJ2-1; a weak D match, TRBD1 (6 bases). This CDR3 region has 12 residues. In germline, CDR1 is MDHEN, CDR2 SYDVKM. The CDR3 DNA is TGTGCCAGCAGTTTAGTAGGTCAGGGGTTGATCTTC. Translation gives CASSLVGQGLIF. The full variable domain, in which reference TRBV28 and TRBJ2-1 provide the parts outside the CDR3, is DVKVTQSSRYLVKRTGEKVFLECVQDMDHENMFWYRQDPGLGLRLIYFSYDVKMKEKGDIPEGYSVSREKKERFSLILESASTNQTSMYLCASSLVGQGLIFGPGTRLTVL.

The V call is TRBV7-6, the J call TRBJ2-1; 10 bases are shared with TRBD2. V shed 6 bases, J shed 7 bases, and the junction held 9 bases outside the gene matches. The CDR3 is 15 amino acids. Germline lookup yields CDR1 SGHVS and CDR2 FNYEAQ. The CDR3 nucleotides read TGTGCCAGCAGTCATCGAGCGGGGGGGCCGAATGAGCAGTTCTTC. Its protein product is CASSHRAGGPNEQFF.

This clone came up a few times. V gene TRBV7-9 combines with J gene TRBJ1-2, with D maybe TRBD1 (5 bases). V was pared by 5 bases and J by 6 bases, with 19 bases between. Germline CDR1 is SEHNR and CDR2 is FQNEAQ (reference sequence). The CDR3 totals 15 residues. The CDR3 nucleotides read TGTGCCAGCAGCGTAGGGACTGAGCACCCTAATGGCTACACCTTC. Translating it yields CASSVGTEHPNGYTF.

This clone has a handful of counts. The chain employs TRBV27 and TRBJ2-7; TRBD2 matches at 8 bases. V was clipped by 5 bases and J by 0 bases; unmatched bases: 9. CDR1 and CDR2 (germline): MNHEY, SMNVEV (reference sequence). The length of the CDR3 is 16 residues. CDR3 DNA sequence: TGTGCCAGCAGTCAGGGCGGGGGGCCCCTCTCCTACGAGCAGTACTTC. This codes for CASSQGGGPLSYEQYF.

The sample holds a few counts of this clone. This rearrangement joins TRBV4-1 to TRBJ1-2; possibly TRBD1 for D (5 bases). The V gene's germline CDR1 is MGHRA and CDR2 YSYEKL. The CDR3 runs to 12 residues. Trimming stripped 5 bases from V and 7 bases from J, with 11 bases between. CDR3 nucleotide sequence: TGCGCCAGCAGCTATCAGGGAGTTGGCTACACCTTC. This sequence encodes CASSYQGVGYTF.

The V call is TRBV29-1, the J call TRBJ1-2; a possible D gene is TRBD1 (5 bases). The germline V gene encodes CDR1 SQVTM and CDR2 ANQGSEA. The CDR3 spans 13 residues. Trimming took 4 bases from V and 0 from J, leaving 9 bases between them. The CDR3 spells CSVVDTTNYGYTF. The CDR3 DNA reads as TGCAGCGTTGTGGACACTACTAACTATGGCTACACCTTC.

This chain links TRBV5-1 with TRBJ1-1, with TRBD1 matching 7 bases. Germline loops: CDR1 SGHRS, CDR2 YFSETQ. This CDR3 is built from 11 residues. V dropped 4 bases and J dropped 8; count of bases not matched to a gene: 2. The CDR3 region is CASSLGQEAFF. CDR3 nucleotide sequence: TGCGCCAGCAGCCTGGGACAGGAAGCTTTCTTT.